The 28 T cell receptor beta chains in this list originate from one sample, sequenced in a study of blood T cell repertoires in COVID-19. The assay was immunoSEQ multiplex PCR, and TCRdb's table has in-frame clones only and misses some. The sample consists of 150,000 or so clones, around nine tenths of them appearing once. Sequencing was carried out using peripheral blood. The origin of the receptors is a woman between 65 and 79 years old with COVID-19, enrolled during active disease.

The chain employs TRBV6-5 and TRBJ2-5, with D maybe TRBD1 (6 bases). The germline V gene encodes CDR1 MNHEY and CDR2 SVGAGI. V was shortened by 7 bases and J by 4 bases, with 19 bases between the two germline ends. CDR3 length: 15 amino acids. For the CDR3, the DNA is TGTGCCAGCACCCCACAGGGTTCGTTTCGAGAGACCCAGTACTTC. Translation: CASTPQGSFRETQYF.

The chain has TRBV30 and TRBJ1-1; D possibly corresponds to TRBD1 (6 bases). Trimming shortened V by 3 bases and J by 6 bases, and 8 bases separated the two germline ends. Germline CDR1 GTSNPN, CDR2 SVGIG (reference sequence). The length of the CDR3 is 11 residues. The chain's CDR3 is CAWRKGAEAFF. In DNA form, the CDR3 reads TGTGCCTGGAGAAAGGGGGCTGAAGCTTTCTTT.

CDR3 nucleotide sequence: TGTGCCAGCAGCTACTCCCAGGGGGACTATGGCTACACCTTC. This translates into CASSYSQGDYGYTF. J is TRBJ1-2 and V is TRBV7-9, with 7 bases lining up with TRBD1. This CDR3 region has 14 residues. The ends lost 4 bases at V and 3 bases at J; junction bases unmatched: 5. From germline, CDR1 is SEHNR and CDR2 FQNEAQ (reference sequence).

The CDR3 coding sequence is TGTGCCAGCAGCAAGCTAGCGGGGGGGTACAATGAGCAGTTCTTC. It specifies CASSKLAGGYNEQFF. This chain connects TRBV7-2 to TRBJ2-1; the match to TRBD2 covers 12 bases. The CDR3 runs 15 residues. V lost 5 bases and J lost 4; bases outside the gene matches: 3. Germline lookup yields CDR1 SGHTA and CDR2 FQGNSA. The full variable domain, rest sourced from reference TRBV7-2 and TRBJ2-1, is GAGVSQSPSNKVTEKGKDVELRCDPISGHTALYWYRQSLGQGLEFLIYFQGNSAPDKSGLPSDRFSAERTGGSVSTLTIQRTQQEDSAVYLCASSKLAGGYNEQFFGPGTRLTVL.

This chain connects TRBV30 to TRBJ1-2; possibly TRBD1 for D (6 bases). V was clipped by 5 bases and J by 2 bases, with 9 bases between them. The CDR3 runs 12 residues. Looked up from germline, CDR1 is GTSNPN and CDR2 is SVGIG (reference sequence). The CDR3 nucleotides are TGTGCCTGGTCCAGGGGAAACTATGGCTACACCTTC. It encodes CAWSRGNYGYTF.

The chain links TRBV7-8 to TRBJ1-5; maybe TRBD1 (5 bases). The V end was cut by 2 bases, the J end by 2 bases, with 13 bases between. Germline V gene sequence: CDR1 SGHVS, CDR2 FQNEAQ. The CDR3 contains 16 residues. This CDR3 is CASSLLAGLGNQPQHF. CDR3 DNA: TGTGCCAGCAGCTTATTGGCGGGGCTTGGCAATCAGCCCCAGCATTTT.

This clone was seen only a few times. The CDR3 spells CATARLIGDGYGYTF. As DNA, the CDR3 is TGTGCCACCGCCCGTCTGATCGGGGATGGCTATGGCTACACCTTC. The chain links TRBV2 to TRBJ1-2; D not certain. The CDR3 totals 15 residues. CDR1 and CDR2 (germline): SNHLY, FYNNEI. V lost 10 bases to trimming and J lost 4 bases, with 22 bases between them.

The CDR3 is CASTEGQHPNQPQHF. In DNA, the CDR3 is TGTGCCAGCACGGAAGGACAGCACCCTAATCAGCCCCAGCATTTT. The chain combines TRBV28 with TRBJ1-5; D possibly corresponds to TRBD1 (6 bases). The CDR3 extends over 15 amino acids. The V end lost 7 bases, the J end lost 4 bases, and 17 bases lay between the germline ends. Per germline, CDR1 MDHEN and CDR2 SYDVKM.

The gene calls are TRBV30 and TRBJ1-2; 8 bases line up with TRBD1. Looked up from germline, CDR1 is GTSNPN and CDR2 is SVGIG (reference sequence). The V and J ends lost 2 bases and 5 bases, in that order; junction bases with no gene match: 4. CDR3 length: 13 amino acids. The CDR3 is CAWSRTGNYGYTF. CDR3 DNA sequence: TGTGCCTGGAGTCGGACAGGGAATTATGGCTACACCTTC.

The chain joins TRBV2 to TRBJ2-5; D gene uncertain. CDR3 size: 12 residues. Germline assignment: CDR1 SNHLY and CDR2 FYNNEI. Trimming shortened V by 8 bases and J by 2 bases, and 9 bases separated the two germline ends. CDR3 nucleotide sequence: TGTGCCAGCGGGCCGCAGCAAGAGACCCAGTACTTC. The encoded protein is CASGPQQETQYF.

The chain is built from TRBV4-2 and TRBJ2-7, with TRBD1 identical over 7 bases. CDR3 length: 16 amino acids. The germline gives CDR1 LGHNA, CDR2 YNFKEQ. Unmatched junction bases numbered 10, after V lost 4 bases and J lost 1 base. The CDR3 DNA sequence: TGTGCCAGCAGCCGAGAGAGTGGGGGACAGTCCTACGAGCAGTACTTC. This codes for CASSRESGGQSYEQYF.

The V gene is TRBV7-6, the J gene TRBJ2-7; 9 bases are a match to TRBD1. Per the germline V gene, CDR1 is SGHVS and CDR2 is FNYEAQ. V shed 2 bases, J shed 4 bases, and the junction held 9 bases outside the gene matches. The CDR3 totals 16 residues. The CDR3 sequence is CASSLTGTGGFYEQYF. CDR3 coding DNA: TGTGCCAGCAGCTTAACTGGCACAGGGGGCTTTTACGAGCAGTACTTC.

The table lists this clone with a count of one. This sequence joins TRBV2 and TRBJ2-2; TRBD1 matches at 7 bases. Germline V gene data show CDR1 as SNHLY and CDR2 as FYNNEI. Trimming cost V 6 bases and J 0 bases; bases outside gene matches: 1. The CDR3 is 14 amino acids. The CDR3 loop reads CASRDRANTGELFF. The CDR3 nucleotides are TGTGCCAGCAGAGACAGGGCGAACACCGGGGAGCTGTTTTTT.

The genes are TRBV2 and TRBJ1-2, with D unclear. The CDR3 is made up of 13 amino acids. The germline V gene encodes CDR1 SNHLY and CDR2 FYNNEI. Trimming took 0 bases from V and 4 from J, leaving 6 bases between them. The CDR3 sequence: CASSEAAVYGYTF. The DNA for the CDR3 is TGTGCCAGCAGTGAAGCGGCAGTCTATGGCTACACCTTC.

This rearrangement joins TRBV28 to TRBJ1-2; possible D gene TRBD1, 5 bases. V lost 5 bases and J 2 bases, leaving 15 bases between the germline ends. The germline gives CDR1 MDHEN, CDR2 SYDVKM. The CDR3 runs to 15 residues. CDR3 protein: CASSDPGRGNYGYTF. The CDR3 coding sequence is TGTGCCAGCAGTGACCCGGGACGGGGGAACTATGGCTACACCTTC.

Here the CDR3 reads CASSPFGDRHHEQYF. CDR3 coding DNA: TGTGCCAGCAGCCCTTTCGGTGACAGGCATCACGAGCAGTACTTC. The chain uses TRBV28 and TRBJ2-7, with D perhaps matching TRBD1 (6 bases). In germline, CDR1 is MDHEN, CDR2 SYDVKM. The CDR3 is made up of 15 amino acids. The germline V and J ends were trimmed by 6 bases and 5 bases, with 20 bases remaining between them.

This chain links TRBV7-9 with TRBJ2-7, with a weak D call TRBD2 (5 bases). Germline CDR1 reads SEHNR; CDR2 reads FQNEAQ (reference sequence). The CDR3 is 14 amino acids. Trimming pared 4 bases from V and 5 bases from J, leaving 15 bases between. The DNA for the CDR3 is TGTGCCAGCAGCTCCATGATGTTCGGGAACGAGCAGTACTTC. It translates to CASSSMMFGNEQYF.

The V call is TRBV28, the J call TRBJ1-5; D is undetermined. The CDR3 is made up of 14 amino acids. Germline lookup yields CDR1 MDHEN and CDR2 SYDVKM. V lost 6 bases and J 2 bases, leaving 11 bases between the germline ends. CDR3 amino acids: CASRIVLGNQPQHF. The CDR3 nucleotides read TGTGCCAGCAGAATCGTTCTCGGCAATCAGCCCCAGCATTTT.

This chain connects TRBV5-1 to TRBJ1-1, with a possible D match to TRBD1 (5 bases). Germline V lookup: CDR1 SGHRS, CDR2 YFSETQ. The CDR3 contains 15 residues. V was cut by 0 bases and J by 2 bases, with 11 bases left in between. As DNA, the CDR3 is TGCGCCAGCAGCTTGGGACAGACTTTAAACACTGAAGCTTTCTTT. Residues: CASSLGQTLNTEAFF.

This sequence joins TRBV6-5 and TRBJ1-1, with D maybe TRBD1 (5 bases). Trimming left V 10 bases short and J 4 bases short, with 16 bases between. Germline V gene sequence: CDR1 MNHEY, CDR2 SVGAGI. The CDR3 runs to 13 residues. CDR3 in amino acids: CATVGRVITEAFF. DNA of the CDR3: TGTGCCACCGTGGGCAGGGTAATCACTGAAGCTTTCTTT.

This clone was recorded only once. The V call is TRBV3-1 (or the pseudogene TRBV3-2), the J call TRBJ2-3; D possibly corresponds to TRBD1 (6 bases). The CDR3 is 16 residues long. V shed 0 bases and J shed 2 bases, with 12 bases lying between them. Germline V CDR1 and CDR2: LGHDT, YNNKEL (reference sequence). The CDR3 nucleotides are TGTGCCAGCAGCCAAGATATAGGGGGATCCACAGATACGCAGTATTTT. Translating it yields CASSQDIGGSTDTQYF.

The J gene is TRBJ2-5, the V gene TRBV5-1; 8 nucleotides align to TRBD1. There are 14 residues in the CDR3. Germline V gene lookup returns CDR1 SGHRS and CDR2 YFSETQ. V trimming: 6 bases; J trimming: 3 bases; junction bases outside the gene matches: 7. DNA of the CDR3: TGCGCCAGCAACACGCAGGGGGCAGAAGAGACCCAGTACTTC. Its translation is CASNTQGAEETQYF.

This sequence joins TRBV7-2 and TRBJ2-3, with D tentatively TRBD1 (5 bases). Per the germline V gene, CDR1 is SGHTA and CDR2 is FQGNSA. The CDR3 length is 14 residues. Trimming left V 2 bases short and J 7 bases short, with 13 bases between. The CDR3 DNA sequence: TGTGCCAGCAGCTTAAAGGCCCAGGGATATACGCAGTATTTT. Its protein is CASSLKAQGYTQYF. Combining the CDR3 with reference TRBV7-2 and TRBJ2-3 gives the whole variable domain GAGVSQSPSNKVTEKGKDVELRCDPISGHTALYWYRQSLGQGLEFLIYFQGNSAPDKSGLPSDRFSAERTGGSVSTLTIQRTQQEDSAVYLCASSLKAQGYTQYFGPGTRLTVL.

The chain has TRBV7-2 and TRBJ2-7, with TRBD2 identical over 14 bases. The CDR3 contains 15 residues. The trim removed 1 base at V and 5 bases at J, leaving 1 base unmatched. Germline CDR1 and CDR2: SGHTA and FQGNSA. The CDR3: CASSLGTSGGNEQYF. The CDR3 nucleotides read TGTGCCAGCAGCTTAGGGACTAGCGGGGGGAACGAGCAGTACTTC.

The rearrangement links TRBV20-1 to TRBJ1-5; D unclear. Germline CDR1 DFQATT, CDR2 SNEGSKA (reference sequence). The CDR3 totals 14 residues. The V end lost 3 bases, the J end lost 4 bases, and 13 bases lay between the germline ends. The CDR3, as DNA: TGCAGTGCTAGTCAAGACCGGGGTAATCAGCCCCAGCATTTT. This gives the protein CSASQDRGNQPQHF.

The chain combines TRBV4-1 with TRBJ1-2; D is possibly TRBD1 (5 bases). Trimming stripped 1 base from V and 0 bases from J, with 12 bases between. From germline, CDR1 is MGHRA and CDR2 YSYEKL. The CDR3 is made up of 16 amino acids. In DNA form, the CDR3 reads TGCGCCAGCAGCCAAGCCTTCGGGGGAACTAACTATGGCTACACCTTC. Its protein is CASSQAFGGTNYGYTF.

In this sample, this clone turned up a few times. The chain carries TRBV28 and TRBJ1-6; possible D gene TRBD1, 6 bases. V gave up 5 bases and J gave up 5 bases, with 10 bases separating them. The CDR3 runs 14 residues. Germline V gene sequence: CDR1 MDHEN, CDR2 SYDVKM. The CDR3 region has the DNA TGTGCCAGCAGTCTACAGGGTAATAATTCACCCCTCCACTTT. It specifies CASSLQGNNSPLHF.

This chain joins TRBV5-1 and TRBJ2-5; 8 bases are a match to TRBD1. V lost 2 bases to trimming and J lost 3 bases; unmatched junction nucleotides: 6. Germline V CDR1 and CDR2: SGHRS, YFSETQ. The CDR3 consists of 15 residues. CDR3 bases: TGCGCCAGCAGCTTATCGACAGGGGTGGAAGAGACCCAGTACTTC. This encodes CASSLSTGVEETQYF.